These 30 T cell receptor beta chains were sequenced from one sample in a study of T cell clonality in common variable immunodeficiency. The protocol was immunoSEQ multiplex PCR, while the TCRdb copy is restricted to in-frame clones and leaves out a portion. The table lists some 38,000 clones, with no singletons. The sample comprised peripheral blood mononuclear cells. The receptors here all came from a person between 18 and 75 years old in good health.

This clone occurred many times. The sequence runs out 3 residues before the end of the CDR3; the remainder is reconstructed from the germline J gene. The gene calls are TRBV15 and TRBJ2-2; D uncertain. Trimming cost V 4 bases and J 3 bases, with 6 bases left between them. In germline, CDR1 is LNHNV, CDR2 YYDKDF (reference sequence). CDR3 length equals 13 residues. The CDR3 region is CATSNRDTGELFF. The part of the CDR3 DNA that was read is TGTGCCACCAGCAACCGGGACACCGGGGAG.

This clone was seen ten or more times. Read coverage stops 3 residues before the CDR3 terminus; the germline J gene supplies the remainder. V gene TRBV7-6 combines with J gene TRBJ2-3; D is possibly TRBD1 (5 bases). Germline lookup yields CDR1 SGHVS and CDR2 FNYEAQ. With 5 bases removed from V and 0 bases from J, the gap between germline ends came to 15 bases. The CDR3 consists of 16 residues. The CDR3 protein is CASSQGHKISTDTQYF. CDR3 bases read: TGTGCCAGCAGCCAAGGACATAAAATCAGCACAGATACG.

This clone was counted at least ten times. The missing CDR3 end, 3 residues past where the read stops, is filled in from the germline J gene. V and J are TRBV19 and TRBJ2-1; D is unclear. V was trimmed by 6 bases and J by 9 bases, leaving 18 bases between them. The CDR3 has 14 residues. Germline V gives CDR1 LNHDA, CDR2 SQIVND (reference sequence). CDR3 DNA (partial): TGTGCCAGTAGCCTGCTAGGAAGTTCTGGTGAG. Translating it yields CASSLLGSSGE. Given in full, the CDR3 is CASSLLGSSGEQFF.

This clone was recorded many times. The read is 3 residues too short to cover the CDR3 end, so that end is filled in from the germline J gene. The genes are TRBV6-2 or TRBV6-3 and TRBJ2-5; D possibly corresponds to TRBD2 (5 bases). This CDR3 spans 14 amino acids. Trimming pared 4 bases from V and 5 bases from J, leaving 14 bases between. CDR1 MNHEY and CDR2 SVGEGT come from the germline V gene. Incomplete CDR3 DNA: TGTGCCAGCAGTTCCGGACTTGCTCGGGAGACC. Amino acids: CASSSGLARET. The full CDR3 protein reads CASSSGLARETQYF.

This clone was observed many times. With the read ending 3 residues before the CDR3 end, the germline J gene is used to fill in that end. V is TRBV19 and J is TRBJ2-3; 8 positions match TRBD2. Trimming at V came to 6 bases and at J to 4 bases, leaving 6 bases not matched to a gene. The CDR3 contains 14 residues. Germline lookup yields CDR1 LNHDA and CDR2 SQIVND (reference sequence). This CDR3 is CASSPSGRSDTQYF. The CDR3 DNA, read in part, is TGTGCCAGTAGCCCCAGCGGGAGATCAGATACG.

This clone was observed many times. The DNA ends 3 residues before the CDR3 does, and the rest of the CDR3 is filled in from the germline J gene. This chain connects TRBV7-3 to TRBJ2-1; D remains unclear. This CDR3 spans 18 amino acids. Germline CDR1 SGHTA, CDR2 FQGTGA. V gave up 0 bases and J gave up 0 bases, with 15 bases separating them. The CDR3 region is CASSLTVSVTGSYNEQFF. CDR3 DNA (partial): TGTGCCAGCAGCTTAACTGTCTCAGTGACGGGCTCCTACAATGAG. Variable domain in full (rest from reference TRBV7-3 and TRBJ2-1): GAGVSQTPSNKVTEKGKYVELRCDPISGHTALYWYRQSLGQGPEFLIYFQGTGAADDSGLPNDRFFAVRPEGSVSTLKIQRTERGDSAVYLCASSLTVSVTGSYNEQFFGPGTRLTVL.

This clone was found many times. The CDR3 end is not reached by the read, which stops 3 residues before it; the germline J gene fills it in. This chain joins TRBV30 and TRBJ1-2; D unclear. CDR1 is GTSNPN, CDR2 SVGIG, per germline (reference sequence). V was trimmed by 2 bases and J by 3 bases, leaving 4 bases between them. This CDR3 is 11 amino acids long. The DNA read from the CDR3 is TGTGCCTGGAGTCGGGACTATGGC. This translates into CAWSRDYG. Given in full, the CDR3 is CAWSRDYGYTF.

This clone has a count of ten or more. The CDR3 extends 3 residues past the end of the read, so its final part is completed from the germline J gene. The chain employs TRBV2 and TRBJ2-1; D not certain. CDR1 and CDR2 (germline): SNHLY, FYNNEI. V lost 5 bases and J 0 bases, leaving 11 bases between the germline ends. This CDR3 spans 15 amino acids. The CDR3 loop reads CASSLLSVSYNEQFF. Partial CDR3 DNA: TGTGCCAGCAGTTTGTTGAGCGTCTCCTACAATGAG.

This clone was counted ten times or more. From the germline J gene comes the end of the CDR3, since the read stops 3 residues before it. This chain connects TRBV12-3 or TRBV12-4 to TRBJ2-1; possible D gene TRBD2, 6 bases. V lost 2 bases, J lost 6 bases, and 17 bases lay in between. The CDR3 totals 16 residues. CDR3 DNA, as far as it was read: TGTGCCAGCAGTTTAAAGGTTAGGCGGGATTCCAATGAG. Amino acids: CASSLKVRRDSNE. The whole CDR3 region reads CASSLKVRRDSNEQFF.

About this clone: Read sequence stops 3 residues before the CDR3 end, and the germline J gene provides the missing end. The chain uses TRBV11-1 and TRBJ2-1; 7 bases fit TRBD1. Germline-derived CDR1 and CDR2 are SGHAT and FQDESV (reference sequence). The CDR3 extends over 14 amino acids. The DNA read from the CDR3 is TGTGCTACCAACAGGGGTCAATCCTACAATGAG. Encoded protein: CATNRGQSYNE. The CDR3 in its entirety is CATNRGQSYNEQFF.

This clone was counted at least ten times. The read comes to an end 3 residues before the CDR3 does, leaving the germline J gene to fill in the end. This rearrangement joins TRBV12-3 or TRBV12-4 to TRBJ2-5; the match to TRBD1 covers 8 bases. This CDR3 is built from 13 residues. Unmatched junction bases numbered 3, after V lost 5 bases and J lost 4 bases. The covered CDR3 bases are TGTGCCAGCAGTCTCGGACAGGGAGAGACC. Protein sequence: CASSLGQGET. The entire CDR3 reads CASSLGQGETQYF.

About this clone itself: The CDR3 is cut off 3 residues early in the read; its end comes from the germline J gene. The chain carries TRBV6-1 and TRBJ1-2; 7 bases agree with TRBD1. The germline gives CDR1 MNHNS, CDR2 SASEGT. The CDR3 loop spans 13 amino acids. The CDR3 region is CASSERQGYDYTF. CDR3 DNA (partial): TGTGCCAGCAGTGAAAGACAGGGCTACGAC.

Ten or more counts support this clone. The read ends 3 residues before the CDR3 terminus; that terminus is restored from the germline J gene. The V call is TRBV9, the J call TRBJ2-3, with 8 bases matching TRBD2. V was pared by 0 bases and J by 5 bases, with 5 bases of the junction left unmatched. This CDR3 comprises 15 residues. Per germline, CDR1 SGDLS and CDR2 YYNGEE. The sequenced CDR3 bases are TGTGCCAGCAGCGTAGGCTCAACTAGCGGAGATACG. Protein product: CASSVGSTSGDT. The whole CDR3 is CASSVGSTSGDTQYF.

In this sample, this clone turned up many times. The CDR3 goes on 3 residues after the read ends, and that part is filled in from the germline J gene. The chain joins TRBV5-1 to TRBJ1-1; 8 bases agree with TRBD1. V shed 3 bases and J 1 base; nucleotides not matched to a gene: 2. CDR1 is SGHRS and CDR2 is YFSETQ in the germline V gene. This CDR3 comprises 14 residues. Here the CDR3 reads CASSSQGGNTEAFF. CDR3 DNA, as far as it was read: TGCGCCAGCAGCTCACAGGGGGGGAACACTGAA. The whole variable domain, filled in from reference TRBV5-1 and TRBJ1-1, reads KAGVTQTPRYLIKTRGQQVTLSCSPISGHRSVSWYQQTPGQGLQFLFEYFSETQRNKGNFPGRFSGRQFSNSRSEMNVSTLELGDSALYLCASSSQGGNTEAFFGQGTRLTVV.

This clone was seen at least ten times. The CDR3 is cut off 3 residues early in the read; its end comes from the germline J gene. The chain is built from TRBV5-6 and TRBJ1-2; TRBD1 aligns across 8 bases. CDR3 length equals 15 residues. V was pared by 6 bases and J by 4 bases, with 11 bases of the junction left unmatched. Germline assignment: CDR1 SGHDT and CDR2 YYEEEE. The CDR3 bases that were read are TGTGCCAGCAACCTTGTAAGGACAGGGTTCTATGGC. Translation: CASNLVRTGFYG. The CDR3 in full is CASNLVRTGFYGYTF.

This clone was counted at least ten times. The CDR3 end falls 3 residues outside the read, so it is completed with the germline J gene. The chain recombines TRBV7-6 with TRBJ2-7, with a tentative D call TRBD1 (6 bases). Trimming cost V 2 bases and J 6 bases, with 14 bases left between them. Germline CDR1 is SGHVS and CDR2 is FNYEAQ. This CDR3 comprises 14 residues. The part of the CDR3 DNA that was read is TGTGCCAGCAGCTTACCAGGGACATTGGTCGAG. It codes for CASSLPGTLVE. From start to end, the CDR3 is CASSLPGTLVEQYF.

This clone was recorded many times. The observed sequence ends 3 residues before the CDR3 terminus, with the missing tail filled in from the germline J gene. This chain uses TRBV5-5 with TRBJ2-3, with 7 bases aligning to TRBD1. The CDR3 is 15 residues long. Germline loops: CDR1 SGHKS, CDR2 YYEKEE (reference sequence). The part of the CDR3 DNA that was read is TGTGCCAGCAGCTTGGGGAAGACAGGGATGGACGCG. This encodes CASSLGKTGMDA. The complete CDR3 sequence is CASSLGKTGMDAQYF.

This clone occurred many times. The read is 3 residues too short to cover the CDR3 end, so that end is filled in from the germline J gene. V usage is TRBV20-1 and J usage is TRBJ2-2; 10 bases line up with TRBD2. Germline V gene sequence: CDR1 DFQATT, CDR2 SNEGSKA (reference sequence). V dropped 8 bases and J dropped 4; count of bases not matched to a gene: 7. This CDR3 has 14 residues. The part of the CDR3 DNA that was read is TGCAGTTCCCTACTAGCGGGACGCACCGGGGAG. Translating it yields CSSLLAGRTGE. The entire CDR3 protein is CSSLLAGRTGELFF.

This clone was detected many times. With the read ending 3 residues before the CDR3 end, the germline J gene is used to fill in that end. This rearrangement joins TRBV18 to TRBJ1-1; no reliable D call. In germline, CDR1 is KGHSH, CDR2 LQKENI. The CDR3 consists of 15 residues. V was trimmed by 3 bases and J by 4 bases, leaving 15 bases between them. The CDR3 DNA, read in part, is TGTGCCAGCTCACCGGACTCCTCGCCGGGCACTGAA. Amino acids: CASSPDSSPGTE. The CDR3 reads in full as CASSPDSSPGTEAFF.

This clone was observed at least ten times. From the germline J gene comes the end of the CDR3, since the read stops 3 residues before it. The V and J genes are TRBV5-1 and TRBJ2-2; 10 bases fit TRBD2. The CDR3 runs to 16 residues. After removal of 0 bases from V and 6 bases from J, the junction contained 5 bases not matched to a gene. Germline CDR1 SGHRS, CDR2 YFSETQ. Partial CDR3 DNA: TGCGCCAGCAGCTTGGCGGCTAGCGGGAGCGCCGGGGAG. Protein sequence: CASSLAASGSAGE. The full-length CDR3 reads as CASSLAASGSAGELFF.

This clone was detected only a few times. Read sequence stops 3 residues before the CDR3 end, and the germline J gene provides the missing end. The J gene is TRBJ1-1, the V gene TRBV11-2, with D perhaps TRBD1 (5 bases). CDR3 length: 14 residues. Germline assignment: CDR1 SGHAT and CDR2 FQNNGV. V lost 8 bases to trimming and J lost 4 bases, with 17 bases between them. CDR3 DNA, as far as it was read: TGTGCCAGCGCTTCTGTTGGGGGGGGCACTGAA. Translated: CASASVGGGTE. The entire CDR3 reads CASASVGGGTEAFF.

At least ten counts were recorded for this clone. The observed sequence ends 3 residues before the CDR3 terminus, with the missing tail filled in from the germline J gene. The chain links TRBV29-1 to TRBJ1-2; TRBD1 matches at 7 bases. CDR3 size: 14 residues. Germline V gives CDR1 SQVTM, CDR2 ANQGSEA. After removal of 0 bases from V and 6 bases from J, the junction contained 7 bases not matched to a gene. CDR3 residues: CSVEDLHRGDGYTF. The sequenced part of the CDR3 DNA is TGCAGCGTTGAAGATCTTCACAGGGGTGATGGC.

At least ten counts were recorded for this clone. The CDR3 goes on 3 residues after the read ends, and that part is filled in from the germline J gene. The chain uses TRBV7-2 and TRBJ2-1; a possible D gene is TRBD2 (6 bases). Germline V lookup: CDR1 SGHTA, CDR2 FQGNSA. Deletions cut 3 bases from V and 3 bases from J, with 9 bases between. The CDR3 runs to 14 residues. The part of the CDR3 DNA that was read is TGTGCCAGCAGCTTCGAGACTAGCTACAATGAG. It codes for CASSFETSYNE. The complete CDR3 protein is CASSFETSYNEQFF.

This clone was seen repeatedly, ten times or more. The CDR3 extends 3 residues past the end of the read, so its final part is completed from the germline J gene. The genes are TRBV2 and TRBJ2-1, with D unresolved. Trimming left V 3 bases short and J 5 bases short, with 14 bases between. The CDR3 has 15 residues. Germline V gene data show CDR1 as SNHLY and CDR2 as FYNNEI. CDR3 in amino acids: CASSDLLAQNNEQFF. The part of the CDR3 DNA that was read is TGTGCCAGCAGTGATTTGTTAGCCCAGAACAATGAG.

This clone was observed at least ten times. The read terminates 3 residues before the CDR3 end, so the remaining end is supplied by the germline J gene. This chain links TRBV19 with TRBJ2-1; either TRBD1 or TRBD2 may supply D (5 bases each). Looked up from germline, CDR1 is LNHDA and CDR2 is SQIVND (reference sequence). The CDR3 sequence is 13 residues long. Trimming took 6 bases from V and 8 from J, leaving 14 bases between them. CDR3 residues: CASRGVRADEQFF. Partial CDR3 DNA: TGTGCCAGTAGAGGGGTGAGGGCGGATGAG.

This clone was counted ten times or more. CDR3 in amino acids: CASNDSGNQPQHF. CDR3 DNA (partial): TGTGCCAGCAACGACAGTGGCAATCAGCCC. The rearrangement links TRBV6-2 or TRBV6-3 to TRBJ1-5; TRBD1 might be the D (5 bases). The missing CDR3 end, 3 residues past where the read stops, is filled in from the germline J gene. V lost 7 bases, J lost 2 bases, and 9 bases lay in between. Germline assignment: CDR1 MNHEY and CDR2 SVGEGT. This CDR3 spans 13 amino acids.

This clone appeared many times. Coverage ceases 3 residues before the CDR3 finishes, and the germline J gene fills in the end. The genes are TRBV29-1 and TRBJ2-3; D is tentatively TRBD1 or TRBD2 (5 bases each). Germline assignment: CDR1 SQVTM and CDR2 ANQGSEA. This CDR3 contains 12 residues. Between the trimmed V and J ends, which lost 3 bases and 6 bases, there was a span of 10 bases. The covered CDR3 bases are TGCAGCGTTGAGAGGGGTGCCGATACG. This translates into CSVERGADT. From start to end, the CDR3 is CSVERGADTQYF.

This clone was counted many times. The read falls 3 residues short of the CDR3 end, and the missing part is taken from the germline J gene. The chain uses TRBV7-2 and TRBJ1-2; 7 bases line up with TRBD1. The V gene's germline CDR1 is SGHTA and CDR2 FQGNSA. J gave up 5 bases and V 3 bases, and 9 bases lay outside the gene matches. This CDR3 is 15 amino acids long. The sequenced CDR3 bases are TGTGCCAGCAGCTTGACGACAGGGTCTGGGTATGGC. Translated, it gives CASSLTTGSGYG. The full CDR3 reads CASSLTTGSGYGYTF.

This clone has at least ten counts. The read ends 3 residues before the CDR3 terminus; that terminus is restored from the germline J gene. The J gene is TRBJ1-2, the V gene TRBV5-1; D remains unclear. V was trimmed by 4 bases and J by 5 bases, leaving 12 bases between them. Germline loops: CDR1 SGHRS, CDR2 YFSETQ. CDR3 length: 13 amino acids. CDR3 DNA (partial): TGCGCCAGCAGCAAAGGACGGACTTATGGC. The encoded protein is CASSKGRTYG. The whole CDR3 protein reads CASSKGRTYGYTF.

This clone was recorded at least ten times. The read stops 3 residues short of the end of the CDR3; the missing end is completed from the germline J gene. This chain joins TRBV18 and TRBJ1-1; D unresolved. V gave up 6 bases and J gave up 1 base, with 12 bases separating them. Germline V gene data show CDR1 as KGHSH and CDR2 as LQKENI. There are 14 residues in the CDR3. The CDR3 sequence is CASSPKTRNTEAFF. The sequenced CDR3 bases are TGTGCCAGCTCCCCGAAGACAAGGAACACTGAA.